A selection of T cell receptor beta chains follows, all from one sample in a study of graft-versus-host responses after intestinal transplantation. The method was immunoSEQ multiplex PCR; TCRdb's version includes in-frame clones alone and lacks a portion of them. Here the sample spans 95,000 to 110,000 clones, 87% being singletons. Their antigens are not known. The sequences come from unstimulated CD4+ T cells sorted from spleen or lymph node cells, collected before transplant. The receptors originated from a human donor who was the organ donor for an intestinal transplant. Both conserved end residues are part of each CDR3. D genes are given only for firm matches. Clone size appears in some rows only: once, few, many, or a class for an expanded clone.

j_call	clone_size	v_call	cdr3_length	d_call	cdr3_nt	cdr3_aa
TRBJ1-5	.	TRBV2	13	.	TGTGCCAGCAGTGGACCCTTTAATCAGCCCCAGCATTTT	CASSGPFNQPQHF
TRBJ1-5	.	TRBV18	13	.	TGTGCCAGCTCACCCGACGGCAATCAGCCCCAGCATTTT	CASSPDGNQPQHF
TRBJ2-1	.	TRBV9	17	TRBD2	TGTGCCAGCAGCGCCCTAGCGGGGGGGCCCAGGAATCCGGAGCAGTTCTTC	CASSALAGGPRNPEQFF
TRBJ2-6	once	TRBV6-4	16	TRBD1	TGTGCCAGCAGCGGGACAGGGGAACCTGCGGCCAACGTCCTGACTTTC	CASSGTGEPAANVLTF
TRBJ2-7	.	TRBV5-5	13	TRBD1	TGTGCCAGCAGCCGACAGGGGGCCTACGAGCAGTACTTC	CASSRQGAYEQYF
TRBJ2-5	once	TRBV5-4	15	TRBD1	TGTGCCAGCAGCTCGACCGGGACAGCAAAAGAGACCCAGTACTTC	CASSSTGTAKETQYF
TRBJ2-2	.	TRBV5-5	11	.	TGTGCCAGCAGTCGCCCCGGGGAGCTGTTTTTT	CASSRPGELFF
TRBJ1-6	.	TRBV11-3	13	.	TGTGCCAGCAGCCCAAGGGCAGAATCACCCCTCCACTTT	CASSPRAESPLHF
TRBJ1-2	.	TRBV5-6	15	.	TGTGCCAGCAGCTTATCAGAAGGACCTAACTATGGCTACACCTTC	CASSLSEGPNYGYTF
TRBJ1-4	.	TRBV28	14	TRBD1	TGTGCCACGGGGGCAGGGGGCGTTAATGAAAAACTGTTTTTT	CATGAGGVNEKLFF
TRBJ1-5	.	TRBV27	16	.	TGTGCCAGCAGTTTGCTCGGCCGGGGTAGTCCTCAGCCCCAGCATTTT	CASSLLGRGSPQPQHF
TRBJ1-4	once	TRBV18	15	.	TGTGCCAGCTCACCTGCAGGAGCAACTAATGAAAAACTGTTTTTT	CASSPAGATNEKLFF
TRBJ2-5	once	TRBV7-9	14	.	TGTGCCAGCAGCTTAGGGATAGCGAAGGAGACCCAGTACTTC	CASSLGIAKETQYF
TRBJ1-2	.	TRBV2	14	TRBD1	TGTGCCAGCAGAAGGGACAGGCCCAACTATGGCTACACCTTC	CASRRDRPNYGYTF
TRBJ2-7	.	TRBV7-3	13	TRBD1	TGTGCCAGCAGTCGGGACAGGGATCGCGAGCAGTACTTC	CASSRDRDREQYF
TRBJ1-6	.	TRBV28	13	.	TGTGCCAGCAGACTTCTAAACAGCGGTGACCTCCACTTT	CASRLLNSGDLHF
TRBJ2-7	.	TRBV7-2	14	.	TGTGCCAGCAGCAAACCCTCGGGGCCCTACGAGCAGTACTTC	CASSKPSGPYEQYF
TRBJ1-6	.	TRBV4-1	14	.	TGCGCCAGCAGCCAAGAAAATTGGAATTCACCCCTCCACTTT	CASSQENWNSPLHF
TRBJ1-4	.	TRBV19	15	.	TGTGCCAGTAGTACCCACAGGGAGGCTAATGAAAAACTGTTTTTT	CASSTHREANEKLFF
TRBJ2-6	.	TRBV4-1	18	TRBD1	TGCGCCAGCAGCCAGGGGGGACAGGGAATCTCTGGGGCCAACGTCCTGACTTTC	CASSQGGQGISGANVLTF
TRBJ1-1	.	TRBV5-4	13	TRBD1	TGTGCCAGCCGCCGGGACAGGGGCACTGAAGCTTTCTTT	CASRRDRGTEAFF
TRBJ2-1	few	TRBV7-8	16	TRBD2	TGTGCCAGCAAGTCTAACCGACTAGCCATGCCCCATGAGCAGTTCTTC	CASKSNRLAMPHEQFF
TRBJ1-1	.	TRBV6-6	13	.	TGTGCCAGCAGCCGCGAAATCATTTCAGAGGCTTTCTTT	CASSREIISEAFF
TRBJ1-5	.	TRBV5-1	15	.	TGCGCCAGCAGCTTGGTGGGTGGGAGCAATCAGCCCCAGCATTTT	CASSLVGGSNQPQHF
TRBJ1-6	.	TRBV29-1	12	.	TGCAGCGTTCGGGACTATAATTCACCCCTCCACTTT	CSVRDYNSPLHF
TRBJ1-4	.	TRBV5-6	14	.	TGTGCCAGCAGCTGGGGAAGTGCTAATGAAAAACTGTTTTTT	CASSWGSANEKLFF
TRBJ1-5	.	TRBV6-6	15	TRBD1	TGTGCCAGCAGTTACTCGACAGGGGAGAATCAGCCCCAGCATTTT	CASSYSTGENQPQHF
TRBJ2-3	.	TRBV6-1	15	TRBD2	TGTGCCAGCAGTGTAGCGGGGGACCTCATGAATACGCAGTATTTT	CASSVAGDLMNTQYF
TRBJ2-1	.	TRBV27	17	TRBD2	TGTGCCAGCAGTTTATCGGCGGCGGGAGGGTTCTACAATGAGCAGTTCTTC	CASSLSAAGGFYNEQFF
TRBJ2-3	few	TRBV9	15	TRBD2	TGTGCCAGCAGCGTACGTCCAGCGGGAGTTGATACGCAGTATTTT	CASSVRPAGVDTQYF
TRBJ1-1	.	TRBV9	13	.	TGTGCCAGCAGCCCTTCAACGGGGACTGAAGCTTTCTTT	CASSPSTGTEAFF
TRBJ2-7	once	TRBV25-1	15	.	TGTGCCAGCAGTGATAGCGGCTACGCGACCTACGAGCAGTACTTC	CASSDSGYATYEQYF
TRBJ2-5	.	TRBV6-6	13	.	TGTGCCAGCAGTTACTGGGGGTCGGAGACCCAGTACTTC	CASSYWGSETQYF
TRBJ2-7	.	TRBV7-9	14	TRBD1	TGTGCCAGCGGGGCCGGGACAGAGATTTACGAGCAGTACTTC	CASGAGTEIYEQYF
TRBJ2-7	.	TRBV5-4	13	TRBD2	TGTGCCAGCAGCTTTCAGCGGGGCTACGAGCAGTACTTC	CASSFQRGYEQYF
TRBJ2-7	.	TRBV18	13	TRBD1	TGTGCCAGCTCGGGACAGGGGGTTAACGAGCAGTACTTC	CASSGQGVNEQYF
TRBJ2-2	.	TRBV11-3	15	TRBD1	TGTGCCAGCAGCATTGGACAGGGCAGCACCGGGGAGCTGTTTTTT	CASSIGQGSTGELFF
TRBJ2-5	.	TRBV9	14	.	TGTGCCAGCAGCGTAGCTCAACGAGAGGGGACCCAGTACTTC	CASSVAQREGTQYF
TRBJ2-1	.	TRBV6-1	15	TRBD2	TGTGCCAGCGGAGGGCGGGGGGGCCCCTACAATGAGCAGTTCTTC	CASGGRGGPYNEQFF
TRBJ2-2	.	TRBV30	14	.	TGTGCCTGGAGTAGGCTTTCGAACACCGGGGAGCTGTTTTTT	CAWSRLSNTGELFF
TRBJ2-3	once	TRBV19	15	TRBD2	TGTGCCAGTAGTATAAGGCACAGCGGGATAGATACGCAGTATTTT	CASSIRHSGIDTQYF
TRBJ2-7	.	TRBV5-1	13	.	TGCGCCAGCAGGCACACGTCAGATAACGAGCAGTACTTC	CASRHTSDNEQYF
TRBJ2-7	once	TRBV6-6	15	TRBD1	TGTGCCAGCAGTCCGACAGGGTCGTCGACCTACGAGCAGTACTTC	CASSPTGSSTYEQYF
TRBJ2-2	.	TRBV5-1	15	.	TGCGCCAGCAGCTTGGCGGGCCGACTCACCGGGGAGCTGTTTTTT	CASSLAGRLTGELFF
TRBJ1-4	.	TRBV2	13	.	TGTGCCAGCACCCCCGGCTGGGGAGAAAAACTGTTTTTT	CASTPGWGEKLFF
TRBJ2-5	.	TRBV5-4	15	TRBD1	TGTGCCAGCAGCTTGTGGGACAGGGTGGAAGAGACCCAGTACTTC	CASSLWDRVEETQYF
TRBJ2-2	few	TRBV7-7	13	.	TGTGCCAGCAGCTCACAGGGCGCTGGGGAGCTGTTTTTT	CASSSQGAGELFF
TRBJ2-3	.	TRBV5-4	16	.	TGTGCCAGCAGCTGGGACGGCCATGCTAGCACAGATACGCAGTATTTT	CASSWDGHASTDTQYF
TRBJ2-2	few	TRBV18	16	.	TGTGCCAGCTCGTTTAGGACCGATACGAACACCGGGGAGCTGTTTTTT	CASSFRTDTNTGELFF
TRBJ2-7	.	TRBV27	18	TRBD1	TGTGCCAGCAGTATCTCCCCCCTGGGACAGGCCTATTCCTACGAGCAGTACTTC	CASSISPLGQAYSYEQYF
TRBJ1-1	.	TRBV10-3	14	.	TGTGCCATCAGTGAGCCCGGGCTTGGAACTGAAGCTTTCTTT	CAISEPGLGTEAFF
TRBJ2-1	.	TRBV18	11	.	TGTGCCAGCTCACCGAACAATGAGCAGTTCTTC	CASSPNNEQFF